This TCR beta chain is from a study of CD4 T cells in relation to SARS-CoV-2 and coronaviruses. Repertoires were generated with immunoSEQ multiplex PCR, while TCRdb's copy carries only in-frame clones and drops some. The sample consists of around 65,000 clones, over 80% of them appearing once. This clone was picked up one time. Germline V gene data show CDR1 as SGHRS and CDR2 as YFSETQ. CDR3 length: 16 amino acids. V lost 5 bases and J lost 0, with 17 bases in between. The unexposed donors gave CD4+ T cells in 2011-2018, prior to COVID-19. The chain combines TRBV5-1 with TRBJ1-1; D might be TRBD1 (5 bases). The TCR comes from a human donor in good health. Sequenced: memory CD4+ T cells from PBMCs. This CDR3 reads CASSLRGDIMNTEAFF. CDR3 sequence (DNA): TGCGCCAGCAGTTTGAGGGGAGACATAATGAACACTGAAGCTTTCTTT. Supplemented by reference TRBV5-1 and TRBJ1-1, the full variable domain reads KAGVTQTPRYLIKTRGQQVTLSCSPISGHRSVSWYQQTPGQGLQFLFEYFSETQRNKGNFPGRFSGRQFSNSRSEMNVSTLELGDSALYLCASSLRGDIMNTEAFFGQGTRLTVV.